Reported below is one T cell receptor beta chain. In the authors' methods: Reference gene primer amplification gave estimated nucleated cell counts. Method: immunoSEQ multiplex PCR; TCRdb's copy keeps in-frame clones and lacks some. From that table come the V and J calls and clone size; the DNA was used to work out D and trimming. The sample has about 73,000 clones; over 65% are singletons. The sample belongs to a study of blood T cell repertoires in COVID-19. Looking at the study overall: Italy, Spain and the United States were the sources of the convalescent and acute COVID-19 samples.

Trimming stripped 10 bases from V and 1 base from J, with 8 bases between. CDR3 length equals 11 residues. In germline, CDR1 is MDHEN, CDR2 SYDVKM. Sequencing used peripheral blood. The chain has TRBV28 and TRBJ2-7; D possibly corresponds to TRBD2 (6 bases). This receptor was taken from an older woman with acute or convalescent COVID-19. The DNA for the CDR3 is TGTGCCACCCGGGGGTCCTACGAGCAGTACTTC. This encodes CATRGSYEQYF.